The 28 T cell receptor beta chains below come from one sample, sequenced in a study of OX40 agonist ivuxolimab in advanced cancers. Assay used: immunoSEQ multiplex PCR; TCRdb lists only in-frame clones, some missing. The table records some 73,000 clones, about 86% of them present only once. Sample: CD4+ or CD8+ T cells sorted from blood, taken in a trial of the OX40 agonist ivuxolimab. These receptors all come from an adult with an advanced solid tumor such as melanoma, head and neck, liver or kidney cancer.

The chain recombines TRBV6-4 with TRBJ2-2; 7 positions match TRBD2. CDR1 and CDR2 (germline): MRHNA, SNTAGT. V was pared by 4 bases and J by 4 bases, with 9 bases of the junction left unmatched. The CDR3 sequence is 16 residues long. The CDR3 reads CASSALERGRTGELFF. The CDR3 nucleotides are TGTGCCAGCAGTGCACTGGAGCGGGGCCGCACCGGGGAGCTGTTTTTT.

The J gene is TRBJ2-3, the V gene TRBV6-1; possibly TRBD1 or TRBD2 for D (5 bases each). Germline loops: CDR1 MNHNS, CDR2 SASEGT. The CDR3 is 17 amino acids. V gave up 2 bases and J gave up 0 bases, with 15 bases separating them. The CDR3 DNA sequence: TGTGCCAGCAGTGAAACGGGACGGCGGCCTAGCACAGATACGCAGTATTTT. Amino acid sequence: CASSETGRRPSTDTQYF.

The chain links TRBV5-1 to TRBJ2-7; possibly TRBD1 or TRBD2 for D (5 bases each). From germline, CDR1 is SGHRS and CDR2 YFSETQ. V was trimmed by 3 bases and J by 2 bases, leaving 9 bases between them. The CDR3 loop spans 13 amino acids. For the CDR3, the DNA is TGCGCCAGCAGCTGGGGACGGACCTACGAGCAGTACTTC. Protein: CASSWGRTYEQYF. Combining the CDR3 with reference TRBV5-1 and TRBJ2-7 gives the whole variable domain KAGVTQTPRYLIKTRGQQVTLSCSPISGHRSVSWYQQTPGQGLQFLFEYFSETQRNKGNFPGRFSGRQFSNSRSEMNVSTLELGDSALYLCASSWGRTYEQYFGPGTRLTVT.

V and J are TRBV19 and TRBJ1-1, with 9 bases fitting TRBD1. Trimming at V came to 6 bases and at J to 5 bases, leaving 7 bases not matched to a gene. There are 14 residues in the CDR3. Germline V gene sequence: CDR1 LNHDA, CDR2 SQIVND (reference sequence). The CDR3 DNA reads as TGTGCCAGTAGGTACAGGGGGCTCGAAACTGAAGCTTTCTTT. Translated: CASRYRGLETEAFF.

The rearrangement links TRBV28 to TRBJ2-2; D might be TRBD2 (6 bases). The germline V gene encodes CDR1 MDHEN and CDR2 SYDVKM. Trimming left V 6 bases short and J 3 bases short, with 17 bases between. CDR3 length: 16 amino acids. CDR3 DNA: TGTGCCAGCAGCTACCTAGTCTGGAGGGACACCGGGGAGCTGTTTTTT. Translation: CASSYLVWRDTGELFF.

The V gene is TRBV7-6, the J gene TRBJ2-4, with 13 bases aligning to TRBD2. The CDR3 is 19 residues long. V trimming: 5 bases; J trimming: 3 bases; junction bases outside the gene matches: 13. Germline values: CDR1 SGHVS, CDR2 FNYEAQ. This chain's CDR3 is CASSPLPWTSGSDKNIQYF. The DNA for the CDR3 is TGTGCCAGCAGCCCCTTACCCTGGACTAGCGGGAGTGACAAAAACATTCAGTACTTC.

This clone was detected only once. The chain recombines TRBV29-1 with TRBJ2-5, with TRBD2 matching over 16 bases. The V gene's germline CDR1 is SQVTM and CDR2 ANQGSEA. This CDR3 comprises 17 residues. V dropped 3 bases and J dropped 4; count of bases not matched to a gene: 8. The CDR3 coding sequence is TGCAGCGTTGAGGGACTAGCGGGGGGGCGCGGCGGAGAGACCCAGTACTTC. Translating it yields CSVEGLAGGRGGETQYF.

The chain has TRBV11-2 and TRBJ1-1; 7 bases are shared with TRBD1. V lost 8 bases, J lost 1 base, and 7 bases stayed unmatched. In germline, CDR1 is SGHAT, CDR2 FQNNGV. The CDR3 covers 14 residues. Written as DNA, the CDR3 is TGTGCCAGCGGGAGACAGGGTCAGAACACTGAAGCTTTCTTT. It is translated as CASGRQGQNTEAFF.

The chain links TRBV5-4 to TRBJ1-1, with TRBD1 identical over 8 bases. V shed 4 bases, J shed 1 base, and the junction held 12 bases outside the gene matches. There are 17 residues in the CDR3. Germline loops: CDR1 SGHNT, CDR2 YYREEE (reference sequence). Here the CDR3 DNA reads TGTGCCAGCAGCCAGGGGGCGCGGGGGCCCGGGAACACTGAAGCTTTCTTT. Translated, it gives CASSQGARGPGNTEAFF.

This chain links TRBV29-1 with TRBJ1-1, with TRBD1 matching over 10 bases. V was pared by 5 bases and J by 4 bases, with 7 bases of the junction left unmatched. Germline V gene lookup returns CDR1 SQVTM and CDR2 ANQGSEA. The length of the CDR3 is 14 residues. The chain's CDR3 is CSVLGQGEATEAFF. The CDR3 DNA is TGCAGCGTTCTAGGACAGGGGGAGGCCACTGAAGCTTTCTTT.

The J gene is TRBJ1-5, the V gene TRBV5-6, with TRBD1 identical over 9 bases. J gave up 6 bases and V 1 base, and 5 bases lay outside the gene matches. Germline CDR1 and CDR2: SGHDT and YYEEEE. The CDR3 contains 15 residues. This CDR3 reads CASSLNGQGTQPQHF. The CDR3 DNA reads as TGTGCCAGCAGCTTGAACGGACAGGGGACTCAGCCCCAGCATTTT.

This rearrangement joins TRBV2 to TRBJ1-2, with no clear D. Germline V gene sequence: CDR1 SNHLY, CDR2 FYNNEI. This CDR3 comprises 14 residues. Trimming shortened V by 0 bases and J by 2 bases, and 7 bases separated the two germline ends. The CDR3 protein is CASSEAAGNYGYTF. CDR3 DNA sequence: TGTGCCAGCAGTGAAGCGGCAGGAAACTATGGCTACACCTTC.

The chain employs TRBV10-1 and TRBJ2-1; tentatively, D is TRBD2 (5 bases). Germline loops: CDR1 WNHNN, CDR2 SYGVQD (reference sequence). The germline V and J ends were trimmed by 3 bases and 9 bases, with 15 bases remaining between them. This CDR3 contains 14 residues. The CDR3, as DNA: TGCGCCAGCAGTGAAAAGTATATTAGCGCTGAGCAGTTCTTC. This encodes CASSEKYISAEQFF.

The rearrangement joins TRBV6-6 to TRBJ1-5; 8 nucleotides match TRBD1. This CDR3 region has 13 residues. The trim removed 4 bases at V and 9 bases at J, leaving 5 bases unmatched. Looked up from germline, CDR1 is MNHNY and CDR2 is SVGAGI (reference sequence). The CDR3 nucleotides are TGTGCCAGCAGTTCCGACAGGGGAAGGCCCCAGCATTTT. Translated: CASSSDRGRPQHF.

The rearrangement joins TRBV27 to TRBJ2-1, with 12 bases aligning to TRBD2. This CDR3 is 18 amino acids long. The germline gives CDR1 MNHEY, CDR2 SMNVEV (reference sequence). V was clipped by 6 bases and J by 0 bases; unmatched bases: 9. CDR3 nucleotides: TGTGCCAGCAGCCCGCCAACTAGCGGGGGGAACTCCTACAATGAGCAGTTCTTC. Translation: CASSPPTSGGNSYNEQFF.

V is TRBV6-5 and J is TRBJ1-4; D remains ambiguous. Germline CDR1 reads MNHEY; CDR2 reads SVGAGI. The CDR3 is 15 amino acids. Trimming shortened V by 0 bases and J by 2 bases, and 7 bases separated the two germline ends. The CDR3 DNA follows: TGTGCCAGCAGTTACTCAGGGCTCACTAATGAAAAACTGTTTTTT. This sequence encodes CASSYSGLTNEKLFF.

The table lists this clone with a count of one. The chain has TRBV6-4 and TRBJ2-5; no clear D gene. The germline V gene encodes CDR1 MRHNA and CDR2 SNTAGT. Trimming removed 4 bases from V and 0 bases from J, with 12 bases in between. This CDR3 spans 15 amino acids. CDR3 residues: CASSALPPYQETQYF. CDR3 nucleotide sequence: TGTGCCAGCAGTGCCCTACCGCCGTACCAAGAGACCCAGTACTTC.

This clone turned up a few times. The chain employs TRBV5-1 and TRBJ2-2; D is unclear. Germline CDR1 reads SGHRS; CDR2 reads YFSETQ. Trimming removed 1 base from V and 1 base from J, with 8 bases in between. This CDR3 region has 15 residues. The CDR3 nucleotides are TGCGCCAGCAGCTTGCGCGAAAGGAACACCGGGGAGCTGTTTTTT. Amino acids: CASSLRERNTGELFF.

This chain connects TRBV6-6 to TRBJ2-7, with D perhaps matching TRBD1 (5 bases). V was trimmed by 7 bases and J by 0 bases, leaving 16 bases between them. Germline assignment: CDR1 MNHNY and CDR2 SVGAGI (reference sequence). The CDR3 has 15 residues. This chain's CDR3 is CASNAGFLSSYEQYF. Written as DNA, the CDR3 is TGTGCCAGCAATGCAGGGTTCCTGAGCTCCTACGAGCAGTACTTC.

This rearrangement joins TRBV6-6 to TRBJ2-1, with 7 nucleotides matching TRBD1. Germline loops: CDR1 MNHNY, CDR2 SVGAGI (reference sequence). V lost 5 bases to trimming and J lost 10 bases; unmatched junction nucleotides: 8. The CDR3 loop spans 13 amino acids. The CDR3 here is CASSKTGVGEQFF. The CDR3 DNA reads as TGTGCCAGCAGTAAAACAGGGGTAGGAGAGCAGTTCTTC.

This clone has only one observation. The chain has TRBV7-8 and TRBJ1-1, with TRBD1 identical over 7 bases. Looked up from germline, CDR1 is SGHVS and CDR2 is FQNEAQ. V dropped 5 bases and J dropped 6; count of bases not matched to a gene: 9. The CDR3 is made up of 14 amino acids. CDR3 protein: CASSATGAHAEAFF. The CDR3 coding sequence is TGTGCCAGCAGCGCTACAGGGGCCCACGCTGAAGCTTTCTTT. Based on the CDR3 plus reference TRBV7-8 and TRBJ1-1, the full variable domain is GAGVSQSPRYKVAKRGQDVALRCDPISGHVSLFWYQQALGQGPEFLTYFQNEAQLDKSGLPSDRFFAERPEGSVSTLKIQRTQQEDSAVYLCASSATGAHAEAFFGQGTRLTVV.

The V call is TRBV18, the J call TRBJ1-6; D is undetermined. The CDR3 runs 14 residues. Germline lookup yields CDR1 KGHSH and CDR2 LQKENI. With 5 bases removed from V and 6 bases from J, the gap between germline ends came to 11 bases. CDR3 DNA sequence: TGTGCCAGCTCATCAACCAGTAGTAATTCACCCCTCCACTTT. Encoded protein: CASSSTSSNSPLHF.

The genes are TRBV28 and TRBJ1-5, with 7 bases fitting TRBD1. CDR3 length: 14 amino acids. V trimming: 3 bases; J trimming: 2 bases; junction bases outside the gene matches: 1. The germline gives CDR1 MDHEN, CDR2 SYDVKM. CDR3 nucleotides: TGTGCCAGCAGTTTTGGACAGGGCAATCAGCCCCAGCATTTT. Translating gives CASSFGQGNQPQHF.

V usage is TRBV18 and J usage is TRBJ2-2, with 7 bases aligning to TRBD1. This CDR3 region has 15 residues. Germline V gene lookup returns CDR1 KGHSH and CDR2 LQKENI. The trim removed 4 bases at V and 0 bases at J, leaving 2 bases unmatched. Here the CDR3 reads CASSRGTANTGELFF. The CDR3 coding sequence is TGTGCCAGCTCACGGGGGACAGCGAACACCGGGGAGCTGTTTTTT.

V and J are TRBV5-1 and TRBJ1-2; TRBD1 matches 8 bases. The CDR3 covers 15 residues. The germline CDR1 and CDR2 sequences are SGHRS and YFSETQ. V dropped 4 bases and J dropped 7; count of bases not matched to a gene: 12. Written as DNA, the CDR3 is TGCGCCAGCAGCCAATTCCGGGGACAGGCCTCTGGCTACACCTTC. This encodes CASSQFRGQASGYTF.

The V call is TRBV28, the J call TRBJ2-5, with D tentatively TRBD2 (6 bases). Trimming cost V 3 bases and J 5 bases, with 16 bases left between them. This CDR3 has 15 amino acids. Germline V gives CDR1 MDHEN, CDR2 SYDVKM. For the CDR3, the DNA is TGTGCCAGCAGTTTCCCTCGACCTGGGGGGGAGACCCAGTACTTC. This codes for CASSFPRPGGETQYF.

In this sample, this clone turned up once. The DNA of the CDR3 is TGTGCCAGCAGTTACTCTGGGGACCGACAGTACTTC. It is translated as CASSYSGDRQYF. This chain connects TRBV6-5 to TRBJ2-7; D possibly matches TRBD1 or TRBD2 (5 bases each). This CDR3 contains 12 residues. Trimming cost V 0 bases and J 10 bases, with 10 bases left between them. Germline V CDR1 and CDR2: MNHEY, SVGAGI.

The CDR3, as DNA: TGTGCCAGTAGTGGGGGGTTTAGCAATCAGCCCCAGCATTTT. It encodes CASSGGFSNQPQHF. The V call is TRBV19, the J call TRBJ1-5; maybe TRBD1 (5 bases). Trimming cost V 5 bases and J 0 bases, with 8 bases left between them. This CDR3 contains 14 residues. CDR1 is LNHDA, CDR2 SQIVND, per germline (reference sequence).